The 22 T cell receptor beta chains given below trace back to one sample, sequenced in a study of chemoradiotherapy in HPV16-positive cancers. Profiling relied on immunoSEQ multiplex PCR, and the TCRdb table lists in-frame clones only, not all of them. The sample records over a thousand clones, about four fifths being singletons. The sequences come from tumor tissue, collected from a patient who underwent chemoradiotherapy. The receptor source for this set is a human donor with HPV-associated anogenital cancer.

The V call is TRBV18, the J call TRBJ2-7; 11 bases are a match to TRBD1. CDR1 KGHSH and CDR2 LQKENI come from the germline V gene. The J segment lost 4 bases and the V segment lost 2 bases, leaving 10 bases of the junction unmatched. The CDR3 runs to 17 residues. CDR3 DNA: TGTGCCAGCTCACCAGGGTTCGGGACAGGGGGAAGTTACGAGCAGTACTTC. This encodes CASSPGFGTGGSYEQYF.

CDR3 sequence: CASSDSWTGIDYEQYF. In nucleotides, the CDR3 is TGCGCCAGCAGCGACTCCTGGACGGGTATAGACTACGAGCAGTACTTC. This chain links TRBV4-1 with TRBJ2-7; the D is unclear. This CDR3 has 16 residues. Germline CDR1 MGHRA, CDR2 YSYEKL. V lost 5 bases, J lost 3 bases, and 20 bases lay in between.

The rearrangement uses TRBV11-3 and TRBJ2-1, with a tentative D call TRBD2 (6 bases). Germline V gene data show CDR1 as SGHNT and CDR2 as YENEEA. The CDR3 is made up of 14 amino acids. Trimming took 3 bases from V and 7 from J, leaving 13 bases between them. The CDR3 loop is CASSLIGTSNEQFF. The CDR3 region has the DNA TGTGCCAGCAGCTTGATTGGGACTTCGAATGAGCAGTTCTTC.

V and J are TRBV6-1 and TRBJ2-1, with 11 bases that match TRBD2. CDR1 is MNHNS and CDR2 is SASEGT in the germline V gene. Germline trimming cut 8 bases from V and 7 bases from J; bases unmatched to any gene: 10. The CDR3 is made up of 15 amino acids. CDR3 sequence reads: CASLAIAGGSNEQFF. The CDR3 DNA reads TGTGCCAGCCTGGCAATAGCGGGGGGGTCGAATGAGCAGTTCTTC.

This chain joins TRBV27 and TRBJ1-1; D is undetermined. The length of the CDR3 is 14 residues. Germline V CDR1 and CDR2: MNHEY, SMNVEV (reference sequence). V was pared by 5 bases and J by 0 bases, with 10 bases between. The CDR3 sequence is CASSTEGMNTEAFF. For the CDR3, the DNA is TGTGCCAGCAGTACCGAAGGGATGAACACTGAAGCTTTCTTT.

V usage is TRBV7-9 and J usage is TRBJ1-5; TRBD1 is a possible D gene (6 bases). Germline V CDR1 and CDR2: SEHNR, FQNEAQ (reference sequence). V was trimmed by 1 base and J by 4 bases, leaving 11 bases between them. CDR3 length equals 15 residues. CDR3 DNA: TGTGCCAGCAGCTTAGGGGCAGGGGATAATCAGCCCCAGCATTTT. It encodes CASSLGAGDNQPQHF.

The chain has TRBV6-1 and TRBJ1-2; perhaps TRBD1 as D (6 bases). The germline V and J ends were trimmed by 8 bases and 4 bases, with 8 bases remaining between them. The V gene's germline CDR1 is MNHNS and CDR2 SASEGT. CDR3 length: 11 residues. This CDR3 reads CASQGIYGYTF. The CDR3 DNA follows: TGTGCCAGCCAGGGGATCTATGGCTACACCTTC.

The chain uses TRBV10-2 and TRBJ1-1, with D hard to call. Trimming removed 4 bases from V and 1 base from J, with 7 bases in between. CDR1 is WSHSY and CDR2 is SAAADI in the germline V gene. This CDR3 region has 13 residues. The CDR3 reads CASSVTGNTEAFF. CDR3 in DNA: TGCGCCAGCAGTGTTACGGGGAACACTGAAGCTTTCTTT.

J is TRBJ2-3 and V is TRBV25-1; 11 bases line up with TRBD2. The CDR3 runs to 14 residues. The J segment lost 5 bases and the V segment lost 8 bases, leaving 6 bases of the junction unmatched. The germline V gene has CDR1 MGHDK and CDR2 SYGVNS. The CDR3 DNA reads as TGTGCCAGCGCCCCAACTAGCGGGGGAGATACGCAGTATTTT. Translated: CASAPTSGGDTQYF.

This chain joins TRBV20-1 and TRBJ1-1, with no clear D. V was pared by 4 bases and J by 11 bases, with 14 bases between. CDR1 is DFQATT and CDR2 is SNEGSKA in the germline V gene (reference sequence). CDR3 length: 11 residues. CDR3 DNA sequence: TGCAGTGCTACTGACGGCCTCCCCGCTTTCTTT. It translates to CSATDGLPAFF.

Only one count was recorded for this clone. This chain connects TRBV5-6 to TRBJ2-7, with unresolved D. There are 13 residues in the CDR3. Germline V gene data show CDR1 as SGHDT and CDR2 as YYEEEE. Trimming left V 2 bases short and J 3 bases short, with 9 bases between. CDR3 in amino acids: CASSLSIHYEQYF. CDR3 in DNA: TGTGCCAGCAGCTTAAGCATCCACTACGAGCAGTACTTC. Full variable domain (missing parts from reference TRBV5-6 and TRBJ2-7): DAGVTQSPTHLIKTRGQQVTLRCSPKSGHDTVSWYQQALGQGPQFIFQYYEEEERQRGNFPDRFSGHQFPNYSSELNVNALLLGDSALYLCASSLSIHYEQYFGPGTRLTVT.

The rearrangement links TRBV7-2 to TRBJ1-2; D uncertain. Between the trimmed V and J ends, which lost 5 bases and 8 bases, there was a span of 9 bases. CDR3 size: 11 residues. Germline lookup yields CDR1 SGHTA and CDR2 FQGNSA. The CDR3 bases are TGTGCCAGCAGCAACATCGGAGGCTACACCTTC. Its translation is CASSNIGGYTF.

Worth noting for this clone: Other DNA sequences in the same sample also yield this CDR3. CDR3 sequence (DNA): TGTGCCAGCAGCGGAAACAATCAGCCCCAGCATTTT. Translating it yields CASSGNNQPQHF. V gene TRBV2 combines with J gene TRBJ1-5; no clear D. This CDR3 is built from 12 residues. CDR1 SNHLY and CDR2 FYNNEI come from the germline V gene. The ends were cut back, 6 bases at V and 3 bases at J, with 6 bases in the middle. The entire variable domain, with the rest obtained from reference TRBV2 and TRBJ1-5, is as follows: EPEVTQTPSHQVTQMGQEVILRCVPISNHLYFYWYRQILGQKVEFLVSFYNNEISEKSEIFDDQFSVERPDGSNFTLKIRSTKLEDSAMYFCASSGNNQPQHFGDGTRLSIL.

The genes are TRBV5-4 and TRBJ2-1; 12 nucleotides align to TRBD2. Germline V lookup: CDR1 SGHNT, CDR2 YYREEE (reference sequence). The CDR3 loop spans 16 amino acids. Germline trimming cut 4 bases from V and 5 bases from J; bases unmatched to any gene: 7. This chain's CDR3 is CASSPRLAGVNNEQFF. The CDR3, as DNA: TGTGCCAGCAGCCCGCGACTAGCGGGGGTAAACAATGAGCAGTTCTTC. Full variable domain (outside the CDR3, taken from reference TRBV5-4 and TRBJ2-1): ETGVTQSPTHLIKTRGQQVTLRCSSQSGHNTVSWYQQALGQGPQFIFQYYREEENGRGNFPPRFSGLQFPNYSSELNVNALELDDSALYLCASSPRLAGVNNEQFFGPGTRLTVL.

The CDR3 bases are TGTGCCAGCAGTGCCGGGACAGGGTGGGAGAACACTGAAGCTTTCTTT. Its translation: CASSAGTGWENTEAFF. V usage is TRBV2 and J usage is TRBJ1-1, with 9 bases aligning to TRBD1. Germline loops: CDR1 SNHLY, CDR2 FYNNEI. Trimming removed 4 bases from V and 1 base from J; junction bases left unmatched: 7. The CDR3 runs 16 residues.

The chain is built from TRBV6-4 and TRBJ2-1; 9 nucleotides match TRBD1. CDR1 is MRHNA, CDR2 SNTAGT, per germline. With 6 bases clipped from V and 7 bases from J, the junction kept 13 bases outside the gene matches. The CDR3 spans 16 residues. The CDR3 loop reads CASSLLPGQGRNEQFF. The CDR3 bases are TGTGCCAGCAGCCTCCTGCCGGGACAGGGACGGAATGAGCAGTTCTTC.

This clone showed up just a few times. V is TRBV4-3 and J is TRBJ1-2; D remains ambiguous. This CDR3 has 16 amino acids. Trimming removed 0 bases at V and 2 bases at J, with 13 bases between. Germline assignment: CDR1 LGHNA and CDR2 YSLEER. The CDR3 sequence is CASSQDFPGVNYGYTF. The CDR3 region has the DNA TGCGCCAGCAGCCAAGATTTCCCAGGAGTAAACTATGGCTACACCTTC.

This clone has only one observation. V usage is TRBV28 and J usage is TRBJ1-2; D unresolved. Per the germline V gene, CDR1 is MDHEN and CDR2 is SYDVKM. V was clipped by 8 bases and J by 11 bases, with 15 bases between them. The CDR3 extends over 11 amino acids. The CDR3: CASGVSLRYTF. In DNA form, the CDR3 reads TGTGCCAGCGGGGTATCCCTGAGGTACACCTTC.

The chain joins TRBV11-3 to TRBJ2-3; 13 nucleotides align to TRBD2. This CDR3 comprises 17 residues. Per germline, CDR1 SGHNT and CDR2 YENEEA. V lost 5 bases and J lost 5; bases outside the gene matches: 10. This chain's CDR3 is CASSTRTSGREVDTQYF. DNA for the CDR3: TGTGCCAGCAGCACCCGGACTAGCGGGAGAGAGGTAGATACGCAGTATTTT.

The V and J genes are TRBV6-6 and TRBJ2-5; maybe TRBD1 (6 bases). CDR1 and CDR2 from the germline V gene are MNHNY and SVGAGI (reference sequence). The CDR3 has 14 residues. V was cut by 5 bases and J by 1 base, with 11 bases left in between. In DNA, the CDR3 is TGTGCCAGCAGTGCACAGGGTCCCCAAGAGACCCAGTACTTC. Translation: CASSAQGPQETQYF.

This clone was observed once. This chain connects TRBV7-2 to TRBJ2-7; 11 bases line up with TRBD1. CDR3 length equals 18 residues. V shed 2 bases, J shed 3 bases, and the junction held 12 bases outside the gene matches. CDR1 is SGHTA and CDR2 is FQGNSA in the germline V gene. The DNA for the CDR3 is TGTGCCAGCAGCTTATTCGTCGCGTTGGGGACAGGGGGCTACGAGCAGTACTTC. Translating gives CASSLFVALGTGGYEQYF.

J is TRBJ2-3 and V is TRBV4-3, with a tentative D call TRBD1 (6 bases). Trimming cost V 8 bases and J 2 bases, with 11 bases left between them. CDR1 is LGHNA and CDR2 is YSLEER in the germline V gene. The CDR3 consists of 13 residues. The CDR3 DNA reads as TGCGCCAGCCCTTGGACAGCCACAGATACGCAGTATTTT. Its protein is CASPWTATDTQYF.